Below, one T cell receptor beta chain is given with its context. Its matching antigen is unknown. V trimming: 0 bases; J trimming: 3 bases; junction bases outside the gene matches: 3. This CDR3 has 14 amino acids. Germline values: CDR1 DFQATT, CDR2 SNEGSKA (reference sequence). Template switching by 5'RACE produced TCR cDNA, adding a universal primer site and UMIs. TCRdb re-analysed the 5' RACE reads in MiXCR, keeping a single row per CDR3 protein. The table lists just under 600,000 distinct CDR3 sequences, roughly 12% of them singletons. The entry originates in a study of T cells after yellow fever vaccination. General study results and limits: Abundant clonotypes from the bulk population could have been carried over as contaminants into FACS-sorted repertoires.

The chain carries TRBV20-1 and TRBJ1-1; 8 positions match TRBD1. The source is a young man who received the YFV17D yellow fever vaccine. Sample: PBMCs, taken on the day of the yellow fever booster vaccination. The CDR3 nucleotides are TGCAGTGCTAGAGACGGACAGGGCCACACTGAAGCTTTCTTT. This translates into CSARDGQGHTEAFF.